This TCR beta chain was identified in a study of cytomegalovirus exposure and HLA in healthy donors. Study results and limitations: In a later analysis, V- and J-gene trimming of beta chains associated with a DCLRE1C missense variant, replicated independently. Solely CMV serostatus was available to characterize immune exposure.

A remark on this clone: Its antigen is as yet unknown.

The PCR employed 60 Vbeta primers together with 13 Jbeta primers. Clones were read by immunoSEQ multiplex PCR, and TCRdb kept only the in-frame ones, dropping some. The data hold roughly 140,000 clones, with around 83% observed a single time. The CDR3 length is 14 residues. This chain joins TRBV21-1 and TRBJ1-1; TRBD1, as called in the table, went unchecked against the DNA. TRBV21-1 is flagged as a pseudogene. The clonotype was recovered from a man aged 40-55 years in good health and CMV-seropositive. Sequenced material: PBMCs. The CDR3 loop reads CASSKKSGGTEAFF. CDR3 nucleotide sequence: TGTGCCAGCAGCAAAAAATCAGGGGGCACTGAAGCTTTCTTT.